These 20 T cell receptor beta chains came from one sample sequenced in a study of T-cell reconstitution after alpha-beta-depleted transplantation in children. Unique molecular identifiers were incorporated during preparation of the TCRbeta library. TCRdb analysed the PCR reads with MiXCR anew, one entry per CDR3 protein. Here the sample spans approximately 230,000 distinct CDR3 sequences, roughly 25% being singletons. The sequencing used PBMCs, mostly from graft donor cells, collected 360 days after TCRalphabeta/CD19-depleted stem cell transplant. These receptors all come from a female patient aged 2 to 10 who had a stem cell transplant for congenital amegakaryocytic thrombocytopenia, so the T cells may come from the graft donor.

The rearrangement joins TRBV29-1 to TRBJ1-6, with TRBD1 identical over 7 bases. Looked up from germline, CDR1 is SQVTM and CDR2 is ANQGSEA. Trimming took 6 bases from V and 4 from J; bases not matched to a gene: 6. The CDR3 contains 14 residues. The CDR3 sequence is CSVQDRPYNSPLHF. In nucleotides, the CDR3 is TGCAGCGTCCAGGACAGGCCGTATAATTCACCCCTCCACTTT.

Ten or more counts support this clonotype. The rearrangement links TRBV3-1 to TRBJ2-3; TRBD1 aligns across 7 bases. CDR1 and CDR2 from the germline V gene are LGHDT and YNNKEL (reference sequence). Trimming took 2 bases from V and 4 from J; bases not matched to a gene: 12. CDR3 length: 17 residues. The CDR3 here is CASSQNKGAGVPDTQYF. The CDR3 DNA reads TGTGCCAGCAGCCAAAACAAGGGGGCCGGCGTTCCAGATACGCAGTATTTT.

This chain links TRBV24-1 with TRBJ1-2, with D perhaps matching TRBD1 (5 bases). CDR1 is KGHDR, CDR2 SFDVKD, per germline. Trimming pared 2 bases from V and 0 bases from J, leaving 9 bases between. This CDR3 comprises 15 residues. CDR3 amino acids: CATSDSRQPNYGYTF. DNA for the CDR3: TGTGCCACCAGTGATTCAAGACAGCCTAACTATGGCTACACCTTC.

The chain recombines TRBV4-2 with TRBJ1-4; D gene unclear. CDR3 length equals 15 residues. Germline V gene sequence: CDR1 LGHNA, CDR2 YNFKEQ. V was trimmed by 5 bases and J by 6 bases, leaving 16 bases between them. CDR3 sequence reads: CASSVPGWEDEKLFF. The CDR3 region has the DNA TGTGCCAGCAGCGTCCCAGGATGGGAGGATGAAAAACTGTTTTTT.

The chain joins TRBV29-1 to TRBJ2-3, with D perhaps matching TRBD1 or TRBD2 (5 bases each). The germline V and J ends were trimmed by 4 bases and 0 bases, with 8 bases remaining between them. CDR1 is SQVTM and CDR2 is ANQGSEA in the germline V gene. The CDR3 loop spans 13 amino acids. In DNA, the CDR3 is TGCAGCGTTGGGGGGAGAAGCACAGATACGCAGTATTTT. It specifies CSVGGRSTDTQYF.

The V gene is TRBV20-1, the J gene TRBJ2-1, with 10 positions matching TRBD2. Trimming at V came to 1 base and at J to 3 bases, leaving 6 bases not matched to a gene. This CDR3 has 16 residues. CDR1 and CDR2 from the germline V gene are DFQATT and SNEGSKA (reference sequence). CDR3 coding DNA: TGCAGTGCTAGAGGGGCGGGGACTAGCGACTACAATGAGCAGTTCTTC. It is translated as CSARGAGTSDYNEQFF.

A remark on this clonotype: The junction and the germline gene differ at one end; a read error may be behind it. The rearrangement uses TRBV20-1 and TRBJ2-7; D might be TRBD2 (6 bases). Per germline, CDR1 DFQATT and CDR2 SNEGSKA (reference sequence). This CDR3 region has 16 residues. The CDR3 here is CCARSAGPIRFYEQYF. The CDR3 nucleotides are TGCTGTGCTAGGTCTGCGGGACCAATCCGATTCTACGAGCAGTACTTC.

As to this clonotype: Since no conserved phenylalanine or tryptophan closes the CDR3, a read error is the likely cause. The chain recombines TRBV6-6 with TRBJ2-1; a weak D match, TRBD2 (5 bases). The CDR3 covers 12 residues. V was clipped by 2 bases and J by 11 bases, with 10 bases between them. Germline V gene lookup returns CDR1 MNHNY and CDR2 SVGAGI (reference sequence). In nucleotides, the CDR3 is TGTGCCAGCAGTTACGAGGGCGTAAAGCAGTTCGTC. Its protein is CASSYEGVKQFV.

This clonotype was seen a few times. This chain uses TRBV28 with TRBJ2-4; D might be TRBD1 or TRBD2, each matching 6 bases. The CDR3 length is 15 residues. The germline V gene has CDR1 MDHEN and CDR2 SYDVKM. V gave up 7 bases and J gave up 5 bases, with 18 bases separating them. Written as DNA, the CDR3 is TGTGCCAGCAACTCACAGGGTAGCGGTCAAAACATTCAGTACTTC. Translation: CASNSQGSGQNIQYF. The full variable domain, completed using reference TRBV28 and TRBJ2-4, is DVKVTQSSRYLVKRTGEKVFLECVQDMDHENMFWYRQDPGLGLRLIYFSYDVKMKEKGDIPEGYSVSREKKERFSLILESASTNQTSMYLCASNSQGSGQNIQYFGAGTRLSVL.

The chain joins TRBV20-1 to TRBJ2-7; 7 bases agree with TRBD2. Germline values: CDR1 DFQATT, CDR2 SNEGSKA (reference sequence). CDR3 length equals 14 residues. J was trimmed by 0 bases and V by 3 bases; bases with no gene match: 5. CDR3 sequence: CSARSGRSSYEQYF. CDR3 bases: TGCAGTGCTAGGTCCGGGAGGAGCTCCTACGAGCAGTACTTC.

CDR3: CASSASSGTYEQYF. The DNA of the CDR3 is TGTGCCAGCAGTGCATCTAGCGGAACCTACGAGCAGTACTTC. V is TRBV6-2 or TRBV6-3 and J is TRBJ2-7; TRBD2 aligns across 7 bases. This CDR3 comprises 14 residues. V gave up 5 bases and J gave up 2 bases; unmatched junction bases: 6. CDR1 and CDR2 from the germline V gene are MNHEY and SVGEGT.

This clonotype has only one observation. The chain is built from TRBV7-8 and TRBJ2-5, with D tentatively TRBD2 (5 bases). Germline lookup yields CDR1 SGHVS and CDR2 FQNEAQ. The V gene lost 1 base and the J gene lost 3 bases, with 12 bases spanning the gap. The CDR3 length is 15 residues. The CDR3 is CASSLEGVVKETQYF. The CDR3 bases are TGTGCCAGCAGCTTAGAGGGAGTAGTAAAAGAGACCCAGTACTTC.

This clonotype was detected only a few times. The chain carries TRBV20-1 and TRBJ2-7; D gene unclear. The CDR3 is made up of 11 amino acids. Germline CDR1 reads DFQATT; CDR2 reads SNEGSKA (reference sequence). The V and J ends lost 2 bases and 4 bases respectively, with 6 bases between them. The chain's CDR3 is CSARTEYEQYF. The CDR3 nucleotides are TGCAGTGCTAGAACCGAATACGAGCAGTACTTC.

The chain uses TRBV12-3 or TRBV12-4 and TRBJ2-1; D might be TRBD2 (6 bases). With 6 bases removed from V and 4 bases from J, the gap between germline ends came to 13 bases. The CDR3 contains 14 residues. The CDR3 loop reads CASRSAGPYNEQFF. The CDR3, as DNA: TGTGCCAGCAGAAGCGCGGGACCGTACAATGAGCAGTTCTTC.

The chain couples TRBV5-1 to TRBJ2-5; D remains ambiguous. This CDR3 has 15 residues. Trimming left V 0 bases short and J 3 bases short, with 12 bases between. The germline gives CDR1 SGHRS, CDR2 YFSETQ. The CDR3 nucleotides read TGCGCCAGCAGCTTGGCCGGCCAGTTGGAAGAGACCCAGTACTTC. It is translated as CASSLAGQLEETQYF.

The CDR3 protein is CASSFGVETQYF. The CDR3 nucleotides are TGTGCCAGCAGTTTTGGTGTAGAGACCCAGTACTTC. The gene calls are TRBV6-6 and TRBJ2-5; D call uncertain. V lost 4 bases to trimming and J lost 4 bases, with 7 bases between them. The CDR3 spans 12 residues. CDR1 is MNHNY, CDR2 SVGAGI, per germline (reference sequence).

This clonotype appeared many times. The V and J genes are TRBV28 and TRBJ2-7; 8 bases match TRBD1. After removal of 5 bases from V and 5 bases from J, the junction contained 8 bases not matched to a gene. Per the germline V gene, CDR1 is MDHEN and CDR2 is SYDVKM. The CDR3 consists of 14 residues. The DNA of the CDR3 is TGTGCCAGCAGTACTGCGACAGGGGAGGACGAGCAGTACTTC. Its protein product is CASSTATGEDEQYF.

This chain joins TRBV28 and TRBJ1-5; no reliable D call. Trimming shortened V by 6 bases and J by 3 bases, and 15 bases separated the two germline ends. The CDR3 sequence is 15 residues long. CDR1 and CDR2 from the germline V gene are MDHEN and SYDVKM. CDR3 sequence: CASSLPGPNNQPQHF. For the CDR3, the DNA is TGTGCCAGCAGCCTCCCTGGGCCCAACAATCAGCCCCAGCATTTT.

The table lists this clonotype with a few counts. This chain links TRBV5-1 with TRBJ1-6; D is unresolved. The CDR3 sequence is 17 residues long. Germline-derived CDR1 and CDR2 are SGHRS and YFSETQ. Trimming stripped 2 bases from V and 0 bases from J, with 12 bases between. DNA for the CDR3: TGCGCCAGCAGCTTTGGGCCCGCGAGCTCCTATAATTCACCCCTCCACTTT. Its protein product is CASSFGPASSYNSPLHF.

This clonotype has just a few counts. The rearrangement links TRBV14 to TRBJ1-2; TRBD1 agrees at 9 bases. This CDR3 has 14 residues. CDR1 is SGHDN, CDR2 FVKESK, per germline. V shed 4 bases and J 5 bases; nucleotides not matched to a gene: 5. Here the CDR3 reads CASSLWDRDYGYTF. CDR3 sequence (DNA): TGTGCCAGCAGCCTATGGGACAGGGATTATGGCTACACCTTC.